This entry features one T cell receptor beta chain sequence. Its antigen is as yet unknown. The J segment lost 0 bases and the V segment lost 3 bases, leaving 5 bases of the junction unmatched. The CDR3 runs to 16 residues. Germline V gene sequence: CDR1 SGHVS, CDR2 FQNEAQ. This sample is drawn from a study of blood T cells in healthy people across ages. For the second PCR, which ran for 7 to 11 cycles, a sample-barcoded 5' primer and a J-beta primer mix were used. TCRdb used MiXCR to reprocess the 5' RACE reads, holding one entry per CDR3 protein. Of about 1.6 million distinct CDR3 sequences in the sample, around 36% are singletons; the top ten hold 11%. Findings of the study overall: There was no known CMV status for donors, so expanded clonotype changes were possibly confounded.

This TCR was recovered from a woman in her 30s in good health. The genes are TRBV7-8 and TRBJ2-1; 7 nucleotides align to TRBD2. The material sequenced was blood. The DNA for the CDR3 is TGTGCCAGCAGCTTGGCTAGCGGACTCTCCTACAATGAGCAGTTCTTC. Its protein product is CASSLASGLSYNEQFF.